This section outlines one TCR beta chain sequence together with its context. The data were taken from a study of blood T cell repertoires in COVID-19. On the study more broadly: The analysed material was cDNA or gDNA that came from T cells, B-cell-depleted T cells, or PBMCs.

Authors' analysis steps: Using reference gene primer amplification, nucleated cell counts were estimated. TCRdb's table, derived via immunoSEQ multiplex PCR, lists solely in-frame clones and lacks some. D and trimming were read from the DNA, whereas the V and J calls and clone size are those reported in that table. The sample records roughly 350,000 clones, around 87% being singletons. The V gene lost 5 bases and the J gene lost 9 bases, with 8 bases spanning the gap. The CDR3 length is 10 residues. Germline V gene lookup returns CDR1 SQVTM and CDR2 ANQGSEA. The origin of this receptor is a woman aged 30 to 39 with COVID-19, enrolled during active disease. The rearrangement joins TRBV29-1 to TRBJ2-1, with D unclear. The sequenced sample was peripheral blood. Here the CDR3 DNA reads TGCAGCGTTATCCTTCCTGAGCAGTTCTTC. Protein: CSVILPEQFF.